One and the same sample provided the 26 T cell receptor beta chains below, sequenced in a study of blood T cell repertoires in COVID-19. Generated by immunoSEQ multiplex PCR, the TCRdb table keeps only in-frame clones and is missing some. The table shows around 190,000 clones, with around nine tenths occurring only once. Sequencing used peripheral blood. The receptors stem from a man under 40 with acute or convalescent COVID-19.

This chain links TRBV18 with TRBJ2-2; no reliable D call. Germline CDR1 reads KGHSH; CDR2 reads LQKENI. V was pared by 3 bases and J by 5 bases, with 10 bases between. CDR3 length: 14 residues. CDR3 bases: TGTGCCAGCTCACCGAGTCTGAGTACCGGGGAGCTGTTTTTT. The encoded protein is CASSPSLSTGELFF.

V gene TRBV5-6 combines with J gene TRBJ2-5; TRBD2 might be the D (5 bases). The germline V gene has CDR1 SGHDT and CDR2 YYEEEE. V was pared by 1 base and J by 8 bases, with 12 bases between. The CDR3 loop spans 13 amino acids. CDR3 nucleotide sequence: TGTGCCAGCAGCTTGAATGGACTTAATACCCAGTACTTC. It specifies CASSLNGLNTQYF.

This clone was detected a few times. The chain links TRBV5-1 to TRBJ2-7, with D possibly matching TRBD1 (6 bases). CDR1 is SGHRS and CDR2 is YFSETQ in the germline V gene. V gave up 4 bases and J gave up 2 bases, with 19 bases separating them. The CDR3 covers 16 residues. Here the CDR3 reads CASSKLRGASAYEQYF. The CDR3 coding sequence is TGCGCCAGCAGCAAACTCAGGGGTGCCTCCGCCTACGAGCAGTACTTC.

This chain uses TRBV5-8 with TRBJ1-4; D uncertain. With 1 base removed from V and 7 bases from J, the gap between germline ends came to 11 bases. This CDR3 region has 14 residues. Germline V CDR1 and CDR2: SGHTS, YDEGEE. The CDR3 here is CASSLRGSGEKLFF. In DNA form, the CDR3 reads TGTGCCAGCAGCTTGCGGGGTTCGGGTGAAAAACTGTTTTTT.

This clone was counted once. The chain joins TRBV6-2 or TRBV6-3 to TRBJ2-4, with 10 bases fitting TRBD1. CDR3 length: 16 amino acids. V dropped 5 bases and J dropped 7; count of bases not matched to a gene: 11. CDR1 is MNHEY and CDR2 is SVGEGT in the germline V gene. The CDR3 DNA is TGTGCCAGCAGTCCGGCTGGACAGGGGGGAGGGAACATTCAGTACTTC. Its translation is CASSPAGQGGGNIQYF.

In this sample, this clone turned up a few times. The chain joins TRBV24-1 to TRBJ2-7; TRBD1 matches 10 bases. Germline V gene lookup returns CDR1 KGHDR and CDR2 SFDVKD. The V and J ends lost 5 bases and 1 base, in that order; junction bases with no gene match: 4. The CDR3 is 15 residues long. CDR3 nucleotide sequence: TGTGCCACCAGTGTGGGACAGGGGAGGTCCTACGAGCAGTACTTC. The encoded protein is CATSVGQGRSYEQYF.

This sequence joins TRBV18 and TRBJ2-1; D is perhaps TRBD1 (6 bases). Germline loops: CDR1 KGHSH, CDR2 LQKENI. The CDR3 extends over 15 amino acids. V lost 4 bases to trimming and J lost 6 bases, with 16 bases between them. CDR3 in amino acids: CASSRLDRGINEQFF. As DNA, the CDR3 is TGTGCCAGCTCACGACTGGACAGAGGGATCAATGAGCAGTTCTTC.

V is TRBV28 and J is TRBJ1-6; D uncertain. V lost 5 bases and J 0 bases, leaving 8 bases between the germline ends. CDR3 size: 15 residues. The germline CDR1 and CDR2 sequences are MDHEN and SYDVKM. The CDR3 is CASSEASSYNSPLHF. The CDR3 DNA sequence: TGTGCCAGCAGTGAGGCTAGCTCCTATAATTCACCCCTCCACTTT.

V gene TRBV2 combines with J gene TRBJ2-3, with D hard to call. Germline V lookup: CDR1 SNHLY, CDR2 FYNNEI. V was clipped by 1 base and J by 2 bases, with 13 bases between them. The CDR3 runs 16 residues. The CDR3 loop reads CASSEVTIRATDTQYF. CDR3 sequence (DNA): TGTGCCAGCAGTGAAGTAACTATAAGAGCCACAGATACGCAGTATTTT.

The chain carries TRBV5-5 and TRBJ1-3; D unresolved. Germline CDR1 and CDR2: SGHKS and YYEKEE (reference sequence). Trimming cost V 3 bases and J 0 bases, with 4 bases left between them. The CDR3 extends over 13 amino acids. CDR3 bases: TGTGCCAGCAGCTATAACTCTGGAAACACCATATATTTT. Protein: CASSYNSGNTIYF.

Only a few counts were recorded for this clone. The chain links TRBV4-1 to TRBJ2-2; maybe TRBD2 (6 bases). This CDR3 region has 16 residues. Trimming shortened V by 7 bases and J by 4 bases, and 19 bases separated the two germline ends. Germline values: CDR1 MGHRA, CDR2 YSYEKL. The CDR3 is CASNPTGTRSTGELFF. The CDR3 coding sequence is TGCGCCAGCAACCCGACCGGGACTCGAAGCACCGGGGAGCTGTTTTTT.

This clone was observed once. The chain employs TRBV28 and TRBJ1-5; TRBD1 is a possible D gene (5 bases). Per the germline V gene, CDR1 is MDHEN and CDR2 is SYDVKM. Between the trimmed V and J ends, which lost 7 bases and 6 bases, there was a span of 16 bases. CDR3 length: 14 residues. The CDR3 DNA sequence: TGTGCCAGCACCCTCCTCCAGGGTATTCAGCCCCAGCATTTT. It encodes CASTLLQGIQPQHF.

As regards this clone: Within the sample, other DNA sequences also encode this same CDR3. The chain employs TRBV6-6 and TRBJ2-7, with D perhaps TRBD2 (7 bases). This CDR3 contains 14 residues. Germline CDR1 and CDR2: MNHNY and SVGAGI (reference sequence). V lost 3 bases and J 5 bases, leaving 14 bases between the germline ends. The CDR3 reads CASSYWGGRDEQYF. The CDR3 nucleotides read TGTGCCAGCAGTTATTGGGGGGGCCGCGACGAGCAGTACTTC.

The V and J genes are TRBV6-1 and TRBJ1-6; 8 bases match TRBD1. Looked up from germline, CDR1 is MNHNS and CDR2 is SASEGT. CDR3 length: 17 amino acids. V shed 3 bases, J shed 6 bases, and the junction held 10 bases outside the gene matches. This CDR3 reads CASSEVGRGLFNSPLHF. The CDR3 region has the DNA TGTGCCAGCAGTGAGGTGGGCAGGGGGCTTTTTAATTCACCCCTCCACTTT.

V and J are TRBV5-5 and TRBJ2-5; 7 nucleotides match TRBD2. Germline-derived CDR1 and CDR2 are SGHKS and YYEKEE (reference sequence). The V and J ends lost 5 bases and 5 bases, in that order; junction bases with no gene match: 12. This CDR3 contains 15 residues. The DNA of the CDR3 is TGTGCCAGCAGGGCGGGGGTCCCCGTTAGTGAGACCCAGTACTTC. Translating gives CASRAGVPVSETQYF.

The sample holds a few counts of this clone. V gene TRBV6-5 combines with J gene TRBJ1-5; D is unclear. Germline CDR1 MNHEY, CDR2 SVGAGI. The CDR3 is made up of 11 amino acids. Trimming stripped 6 bases from V and 6 bases from J, with 6 bases between. In DNA, the CDR3 is TGTGCCAGCAGAACGGGTCAGCCCCAGCATTTT. This gives the protein CASRTGQPQHF.

The genes are TRBV11-3 and TRBJ2-5, with a possible D match to TRBD2 (6 bases). The CDR3 runs to 14 residues. Germline V gene sequence: CDR1 SGHNT, CDR2 YENEEA. Trimming left V 4 bases short and J 2 bases short, with 11 bases between. The CDR3: CASSSLADQETQYF. CDR3 DNA sequence: TGTGCCAGCAGCTCACTAGCAGATCAAGAGACCCAGTACTTC.

The chain couples TRBV6-5 to TRBJ1-4; D is perhaps TRBD1 (5 bases). The V and J ends lost 6 bases and 12 bases respectively, with 17 bases between them. The CDR3 loop spans 13 amino acids. Looked up from germline, CDR1 is MNHEY and CDR2 is SVGAGI. Here the CDR3 DNA reads TGTGCCAGCAGCTCTAGCCGGGGGATAGAACTGTTTTTT. This translates into CASSSSRGIELFF.

The rearrangement uses TRBV27 and TRBJ2-3, with TRBD2 identical over 8 bases. V gave up 8 bases and J gave up 6 bases; unmatched junction bases: 7. Germline V gene sequence: CDR1 MNHEY, CDR2 SMNVEV (reference sequence). This CDR3 is built from 13 residues. CDR3 nucleotides: TGTGCCAGCCGAAGGCGGGAGGACGATACGCAGTATTTT. This gives the protein CASRRREDDTQYF.

This sequence joins TRBV5-5 and TRBJ2-7, with D unresolved. V lost 1 base to trimming and J lost 1 base, with 12 bases between them. The CDR3 length is 15 residues. Germline V gene sequence: CDR1 SGHKS, CDR2 YYEKEE (reference sequence). The CDR3 region is CASSLNPAQSYEQYF. The CDR3, as DNA: TGTGCCAGCAGCTTGAATCCTGCCCAGTCCTACGAGCAGTACTTC.

The chain uses TRBV7-9 and TRBJ2-4, with 7 nucleotides matching TRBD2. Germline V CDR1 and CDR2: SEHNR, FQNEAQ (reference sequence). The CDR3 totals 12 residues. V shed 7 bases and J 11 bases; nucleotides not matched to a gene: 8. CDR3 DNA sequence: TGTGCCAGCACCATGAGCGGGGAGGTTCAGTACTTC. Its protein is CASTMSGEVQYF. Looking up the rest from reference TRBV7-9 and TRBJ2-4 gives the full variable domain: DTGVSQNPRHKITKRGQNVTFRCDPISEHNRLYWYRQTLGQGPEFLTYFQNEAQLEKSRLLSDRFSAERPKGSFSTLEIQRTEQGDSAMYLCASTMSGEVQYFGAGTRLSVL.

The rearrangement joins TRBV28 to TRBJ1-6; no reliable D call. V lost 3 bases and J lost 3, with 21 bases in between. The germline gives CDR1 MDHEN, CDR2 SYDVKM. CDR3 length: 19 amino acids. In DNA, the CDR3 is TGTGCCAGCAGTTTGCTTGGTGGGTCTCGACGGAGCTATAATTCACCCCTCCACTTT. Protein: CASSLLGGSRRSYNSPLHF.

The chain combines TRBV9 with TRBJ1-4; the D gene is possibly TRBD1 (6 bases). V gave up 3 bases and J gave up 3 bases, with 15 bases separating them. Germline values: CDR1 SGDLS, CDR2 YYNGEE. The CDR3 has 16 amino acids. CDR3 in DNA: TGTGCCAGCAGCGCGACAAACAGGGTAGCTAATGAAAAACTGTTTTTT. It is translated as CASSATNRVANEKLFF.

The CDR3 sequence: CASRLAGTLAKNIQYF. The CDR3 nucleotides read TGTGCCAGCAGGTTAGCGGGAACATTAGCCAAAAACATTCAGTACTTC. The chain joins TRBV28 to TRBJ2-4, with TRBD2 matching 8 bases. The length of the CDR3 is 16 residues. Per germline, CDR1 MDHEN and CDR2 SYDVKM. V gave up 6 bases and J gave up 0 bases; unmatched junction bases: 7.

This clone showed up just a few times. The chain uses TRBV7-2 and TRBJ1-1, with D perhaps TRBD1 (6 bases). V shed 2 bases and J shed 0 bases, with 10 bases lying between them. There are 15 residues in the CDR3. The germline gives CDR1 SGHTA, CDR2 FQGNSA. This CDR3 reads CASSLNRAMNTEAFF. CDR3 bases: TGTGCCAGCAGCTTAAACAGGGCAATGAACACTGAAGCTTTCTTT. Complete variable domain (other parts from reference TRBV7-2 and TRBJ1-1): GAGVSQSPSNKVTEKGKDVELRCDPISGHTALYWYRQSLGQGLEFLIYFQGNSAPDKSGLPSDRFSAERTGGSVSTLTIQRTQQEDSAVYLCASSLNRAMNTEAFFGQGTRLTVV.

V is TRBV5-5 and J is TRBJ2-5; 8 positions agree with TRBD2. Germline V gene data show CDR1 as SGHKS and CDR2 as YYEKEE (reference sequence). CDR3 length: 12 residues. V lost 4 bases, J lost 14 bases, and 10 bases stayed unmatched. CDR3 protein: CASSTLAGRLYF. The CDR3 DNA is TGTGCCAGCAGCACCCTAGCGGGCCGCTTATACTTC.